The text below deals with one TCR beta chain. Its antigen remains undetermined. No much larger clone exists at a distance of one base, and base qualities are not known. CDR1 is given as SGHDT and CDR2 as YYEEEE, both from the germline V gene. Including cysteine and phenylalanine, the CDR3 has 14 amino acids. Of the read, only the CDR3 DNA is kept; its 42 bases are in frame from base 1. The junction shows trimming of 6 bases on V and 3 bases on J, plus 15 bases between the germline ends. Healthy HIV-negative adults with no recently reported acute infections or vaccinations were included as donors. Only Caucasian adults living in Nashville, Tennessee, USA were represented among the donors. Magnetic negative selection was used to enrich CD4+ T cells, after which naive cells were positively selected on CD45RA and the negative fraction became the memory subset. Blood was collected by leukapheresis, and PBMCs were isolated by Ficoll-Histopaque density gradient centrifugation and then cryopreserved in liquid nitrogen vapor phase. Analytical flow cytometry was used to check the purity and quantity of every magnetically sorted T cell population. From each sorted fraction, genomic DNA was isolated and quantified by UV absorbance on a Nanodrop 2000c.

The data originate from a study of shared clonotypes between healthy human individuals (dated by TCRdb to 2018 to 2020). Turning to the overall study: Two women and a few men aged 18 to 49 years were included in the cohort. Each donor's leukapheresis produced roughly between roughly 0.85 and 9.5 billion PBMCs. To estimate repertoire size and how much clonotypes are shared between individuals, the study performed deep sequencing of blood TCR repertoires from about five healthy adults. For each donor, CD4 naive and CD4 memory were each given three plates, CD8 naive was given two plates, and CD8 memory was given one plate. To increase sequencing depth and limit assay-specific biases, different laboratories used diverse techniques to prepare libraries and sequence TCR repertoires.

What the study reported, not specific to this receptor: Only blood was sampled, and tissue TCR repertoires likely differ from those in blood. Pairwise subsampling led to the expectation that sequencing depth would affect the degree of clonotype sharing among donors. Incomplete sequencing was indicated by rarefaction of sorted-subset datasets, despite the large sequencing depth. Naive subsets generally had larger estimated clonotype richness than memory subsets. Because the study included a small number of donors, the genetic and exposure-history diversity represented was limited. Compared with non-shared clonotypes, clonotypes shared by all four sorted-subset donors had higher generation probabilities. Approximately 5% of naive CD4, roughly 3.6% of naive CD8, 2% to 2.5% of memory CD4, and about 0.4% of memory CD8 clonotypes were shared across several donors.

TCR CDR3 regions were amplified from genomic DNA by multiplex PCR using the deep immunoSEQ assay. Genomic DNA extracted from each cell subset was distributed evenly over all wells of several immunoSEQ 96-well plates, and each plate served as one replicate. Each replicate PCR for sorted subsets received about 180 ng genomic DNA, equal to around 32,000 T cell genomes. The purified libraries were quantified using a Qubit 3.0 fluorometer, sized with a Bioanalyzer 2100, and then quantified again using the KAPA Library Quantification kit. Each immunoSEQ 96-well plate was sequenced on its own single-read 150-cycle Illumina NextSeq 550 flow cell. In the paper's pipeline: The immunoSEQ output contained only junctional sequences without quality scores, so filtering could not match that applied to full-length reads. Sequences were annotated with PyIR, a Python wrapper for IgBLAST v1.9, using IMGT germline references to assign V/J genes and CDR3. Any read was removed if the V/J assignment was weak (E-value above 1e-6), the CDR3 was missing, or the read contained stop codons, out-of-frame junctions, or ambiguous translated residues. V3J clonotypes were defined by identical inferred V gene, J gene, and CDR3 amino acid sequence. The percentage overlap between two repertoires was calculated by dividing the number of shared unique clonotypes by the size of the smaller repertoire. Richness of each repertoire was evaluated using RTK rarefaction, the Chao1 estimator, and Recon v2.1 estimates of unobserved clonotypes. For all TCRbeta clonotypes obtained by the gDNA method from a few donors, generation probabilities were computed with OLGA. Entries here come from immuneACCESS through TCRdb and include only in-frame sequences with V and J called. Some clones fail to appear in such tables; in the studies checked, an unresolved V gene covers under half of the shortfall, and the cause of the remainder is unknown. V and J calls and clone size follow that table, whereas D and trimming were derived from the DNA. This sample gives around 1,100,000 clones in total; 77% of them show up just once. Together, the top ten hold 0.89% of the sample.

The chain employs TRBV5-6 and TRBJ2-5; perhaps TRBD1 is the D gene, with 5 bases matching. This sequence originates from a man aged 18 to 35 in good health. Some clones in this sample may be carry-over from other donors' samples. Sequenced material: memory CD4+ T cells from PBMCs. In light of the paper, this sample's cell subset or site label describes: CD45RA-negative fraction. The CDR3 loop reads CASNHGRVKETQYF. The DNA sequence is given as TGTGCCAGCAACCATGGCAGGGTAAAAGAGACCCAGTACTTC. Beyond the CDR3, the reference TRBV5-6 and TRBJ2-5 genes provide the residues; the full variable domain reads: DAGVTQSPTHLIKTRGQQVTLRCSPKSGHDTVSWYQQALGQGPQFIFQYYEEEERQRGNFPDRFSGHQFPNYSSELNVNALLLGDSALYLCASNHGRVKETQYFGPGTRLLVL.